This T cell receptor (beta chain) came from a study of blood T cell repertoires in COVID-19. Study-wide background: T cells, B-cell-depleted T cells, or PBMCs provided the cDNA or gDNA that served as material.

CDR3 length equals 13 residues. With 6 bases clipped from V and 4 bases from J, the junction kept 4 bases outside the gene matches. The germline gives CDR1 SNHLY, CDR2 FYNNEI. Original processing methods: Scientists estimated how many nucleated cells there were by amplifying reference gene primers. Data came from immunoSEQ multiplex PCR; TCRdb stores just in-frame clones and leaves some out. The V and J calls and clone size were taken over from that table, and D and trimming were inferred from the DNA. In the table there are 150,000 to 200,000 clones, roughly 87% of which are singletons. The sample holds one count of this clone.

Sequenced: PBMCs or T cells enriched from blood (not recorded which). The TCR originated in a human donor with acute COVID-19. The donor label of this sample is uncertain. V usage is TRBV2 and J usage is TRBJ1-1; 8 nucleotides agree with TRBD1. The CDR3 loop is CASRRQGSTEAFF. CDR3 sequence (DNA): TGTGCCAGCAGGCGACAGGGGAGCACTGAAGCTTTCTTT.